The text below deals with one T cell receptor (beta chain). This clonotype was observed a few times. No antigen is known for it. Per-nucleotide qualities are absent, and no much larger clonotype sits a single base away. This entry belongs to a study of T cell repertoires in cytomegalovirus infection (dated by TCRdb to the late 2010s). About the study as a whole: The HLA type of each donor mattered for the analysis, because public TCR beta signatures pointed to carriage of CMV infection along with the matching HLA type.

The CDR3 contains 15 residues, cysteine and phenylalanine counted. Only the CDR3 region is kept as DNA, spanning 45 bases read in frame from base 1. CDR1 and CDR2 are drawn from the germline V gene (reference sequence): SEHNR, FQNEAQ. Trimming costs V 5 bases and J 1 base, and their ends lie 13 bases apart. TCRdb lists the instrument as Illumina HiSeq 1500. The public reads were run again by TCRdb, first through fastp at Q25 and then through MiXCR, and only productive beta chains were kept. Every distinct CDR3 protein forms one entry, paired with its most common genes and DNA. Present in this sample are 200,000 or so distinct CDR3 sequences, 28% of which were seen just once. Around 29% of the sample is in the top ten clones. The paper as a whole reports these results and caveats: The ex vivo response was dominated by HLA-C-restricted CMV-specific TCR beta clonotypes, and the single most frequent clonotype in two of eight donors was supplied by these HLA-C-restricted clonotypes. Cumulative frequency of public TCR beta family members discriminated carriers of CMV infection plus the relevant HLA type in this cohort and an independent roughly 350-donor cohort.

The rearranged chain carries TRBV7-9 and TRBJ2-3, and TRBD2 may be the D gene, going by 7 matching bases. The sequence came from a human donor in good health (CMV status not recorded). Some clones in this sample may be carry-over from other donors' samples. Sequenced material: PBMCs. Here the CDR3 is given as CASSRTGGRTDTQYF. The nucleotide sequence is TGTGCCAGCAGCCGGACGGGGGGCCGCACAGATACGCAGTATTTT.